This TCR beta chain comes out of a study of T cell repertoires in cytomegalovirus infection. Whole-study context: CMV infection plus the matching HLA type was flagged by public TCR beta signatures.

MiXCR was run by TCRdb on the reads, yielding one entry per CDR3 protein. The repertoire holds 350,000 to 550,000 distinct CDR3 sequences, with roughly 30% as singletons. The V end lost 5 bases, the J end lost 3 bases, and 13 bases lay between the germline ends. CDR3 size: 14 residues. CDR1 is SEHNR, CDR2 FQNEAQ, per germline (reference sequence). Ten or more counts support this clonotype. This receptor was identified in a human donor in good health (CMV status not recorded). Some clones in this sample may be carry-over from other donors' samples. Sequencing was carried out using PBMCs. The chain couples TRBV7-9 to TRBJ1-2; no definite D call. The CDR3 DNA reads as TGTGCCAGCAGCGGCCCAGTGGCAGACTATGGCTACACCTTC. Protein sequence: CASSGPVADYGYTF.